The 15 T cell receptor beta chains below were found in one sample sequenced in a study of blood T cell repertoires in COVID-19. Generated by immunoSEQ multiplex PCR, the TCRdb table keeps only in-frame clones and is missing some. The table has about 80,000 clones, roughly 82% seen once; the top ten hold about a fifth. Material for sequencing was peripheral blood. The receptors were gathered from a human donor in a cohort sampled during active COVID-19.

This chain uses TRBV4-1 with TRBJ2-5; 7 positions match TRBD1. V was clipped by 1 base and J by 1 base; unmatched bases: 0. CDR3 length: 14 amino acids. Germline V gene lookup returns CDR1 MGHRA and CDR2 YSYEKL. Written as DNA, the CDR3 is TGCGCCAGCAGCCAAGCAGGGGGCCAAGAGACCCAGTACTTC. It specifies CASSQAGGQETQYF.

This rearrangement joins TRBV6-2 or TRBV6-3 to TRBJ2-1, with D unclear. The CDR3 has 16 residues. CDR1 MNHEY and CDR2 SVGEGT come from the germline V gene. Between the trimmed V and J ends, which lost 5 bases and 8 bases, there was a span of 22 bases. CDR3 protein: CASSRVSTFSRDEQFF. The CDR3 DNA is TGTGCCAGCAGTCGGGTCTCAACCTTCTCCCGGGATGAGCAGTTCTTC.

The rearrangement links TRBV19 to TRBJ2-1; D possibly corresponds to TRBD1 (7 bases). The length of the CDR3 is 15 residues. V lost 0 bases and J lost 4, with 10 bases in between. The germline V gene encodes CDR1 LNHDA and CDR2 SQIVND (reference sequence). The CDR3 DNA is TGTGCCAGTAGTATAGACAGGGGGGATTACAATGAGCAGTTCTTC. The encoded protein is CASSIDRGDYNEQFF.

This chain links TRBV5-4 with TRBJ1-2; a possible D gene is TRBD1 (5 bases). The CDR3 length is 15 residues. CDR1 is SGHNT, CDR2 YYREEE, per germline (reference sequence). Between the trimmed V and J ends, which lost 2 bases and 2 bases, there was a span of 13 bases. CDR3 coding DNA: TGTGCCAGCAGCTTTGCGGGACGGCACAACTATGGCTACACCTTC. It codes for CASSFAGRHNYGYTF. The full variable domain, in which reference TRBV5-4 and TRBJ1-2 provide the parts outside the CDR3, is ETGVTQSPTHLIKTRGQQVTLRCSSQSGHNTVSWYQQALGQGPQFIFQYYREEENGRGNFPPRFSGLQFPNYSSELNVNALELDDSALYLCASSFAGRHNYGYTFGSGTRLTVV.

The CDR3 loop reads CASIPQLGQGEETQYF. The CDR3 DNA is TGTGCCAGCATACCCCAATTGGGACAGGGAGAAGAGACCCAGTACTTC. This sequence joins TRBV28 and TRBJ2-5; 9 bases agree with TRBD1. Germline CDR1 MDHEN, CDR2 SYDVKM. This CDR3 has 16 amino acids. V lost 7 bases and J lost 3; bases outside the gene matches: 12.

The chain employs TRBV27 and TRBJ2-5; 7 positions match TRBD1. V was clipped by 5 bases and J by 3 bases; unmatched bases: 6. The CDR3 is made up of 14 amino acids. Germline CDR1 reads MNHEY; CDR2 reads SMNVEV (reference sequence). CDR3 bases: TGTGCCAGCAGTCCTATCGGGACAGAAGAGACCCAGTACTTC. The encoded protein is CASSPIGTEETQYF.

J is TRBJ1-3 and V is TRBV6-5; D not resolved. In germline, CDR1 is MNHEY, CDR2 SVGAGI. V dropped 5 bases and J dropped 3 bases, with 8 bases sitting between them. The CDR3 covers 13 residues. The chain's CDR3 is CASSRAGGNTIYF. The CDR3 region has the DNA TGTGCCAGCAGTCGGGCGGGTGGAAACACCATATATTTT.

This chain uses TRBV7-2 with TRBJ2-3; 7 nucleotides line up with TRBD2. Germline V lookup: CDR1 SGHTA, CDR2 FQGNSA. The CDR3 loop spans 16 amino acids. With V trimmed by 2 bases and J by 1 base, 6 bases remained unmatched. The CDR3 DNA sequence: TGTGCCAGCAGCTTATGGGGGGGAGGGGGCACAGATACGCAGTATTTT. The encoded protein is CASSLWGGGGTDTQYF.

V gene TRBV2 combines with J gene TRBJ2-3; 7 bases align to TRBD2. This CDR3 comprises 13 residues. V lost 6 bases, J lost 10 bases, and 10 bases stayed unmatched. Germline lookup yields CDR1 SNHLY and CDR2 FYNNEI. CDR3 residues: CASSPGLLKAQYF. In DNA form, the CDR3 reads TGTGCCAGCAGCCCGGGACTACTAAAGGCGCAGTATTTT.

This chain connects TRBV6-6 to TRBJ2-1; 8 positions match TRBD1. Germline V lookup: CDR1 MNHNY, CDR2 SVGAGI (reference sequence). The CDR3 is 15 amino acids. V shed 6 bases, J shed 3 bases, and the junction held 7 bases outside the gene matches. In nucleotides, the CDR3 is TGTGCCAGCAGCAGACAGGGGTCGGTCTACAATGAGCAGTTCTTC. Its protein product is CASSRQGSVYNEQFF.

The V and J genes are TRBV5-1 and TRBJ2-1; TRBD2 aligns across 10 bases. CDR1 and CDR2 from the germline V gene are SGHRS and YFSETQ. The CDR3 length is 16 residues. J gave up 1 base and V 0 bases, and 1 base lay outside the gene matches. CDR3 DNA sequence: TGCGCCAGCAGCTTGGGACTAGCGGGTTCCTACAATGAGCAGTTCTTC. Amino acid sequence: CASSLGLAGSYNEQFF.

This sequence joins TRBV6-5 and TRBJ2-7, with 9 bases matching TRBD1. The CDR3 is 14 residues long. The J segment lost 4 bases and the V segment lost 5 bases, leaving 6 bases of the junction unmatched. Germline V CDR1 and CDR2: MNHEY, SVGAGI. The chain's CDR3 is CASSNRGRLYEQYF. The CDR3 DNA is TGTGCCAGCAGTAACAGGGGGCGTTTGTACGAGCAGTACTTC.

The gene calls are TRBV18 and TRBJ2-6; D remains ambiguous. Trimming cost V 5 bases and J 0 bases, with 8 bases left between them. This CDR3 spans 15 amino acids. Germline-derived CDR1 and CDR2 are KGHSH and LQKENI. The CDR3 region has the DNA TGTGCCAGCTCAGGCCAGTTCTCTGGGGCCAACGTCCTGACTTTC. Translated: CASSGQFSGANVLTF.

The chain links TRBV13 to TRBJ2-6; no clear D gene. With 8 bases removed from V and 2 bases from J, the gap between germline ends came to 13 bases. There are 15 residues in the CDR3. From germline, CDR1 is PRHDT and CDR2 FYEKMQ (reference sequence). This CDR3 reads CASYRRSAGANVLTF. For the CDR3, the DNA is TGTGCCAGCTACCGACGGAGTGCTGGGGCCAACGTCCTGACTTTC.

The chain uses TRBV24-1 and TRBJ1-5; TRBD1 agrees at 8 bases. The CDR3 loop spans 13 amino acids. V dropped 6 bases and J dropped 4; count of bases not matched to a gene: 1. The germline V gene encodes CDR1 KGHDR and CDR2 SFDVKD. DNA of the CDR3: TGTGCCACCAGTACAGGGGGGAATCAGCCCCAGCATTTT. Translating gives CATSTGGNQPQHF.